This record covers a single T cell receptor (beta chain). What antigen it recognizes has not been identified. No much larger clone exists at a distance of one base, and base qualities are not known. This sample was included in a study of cytomegalovirus exposure and HLA in healthy donors (dated by TCRdb to the late 2010s). Study-level background: According to a later analysis, one platform produced both the 120 validation repertoires and the 670 or so repertoires of the first cohort. Along with the roughly 610-subject first cohort, a separate validation cohort of over a hundred different subjects was used. High-throughput TCR immunosequencing, statistical association of individual TCRs with disease status, and machine learning were combined to predict cytomegalovirus infection status. The study was designed to test whether signatures of past pathogen exposure could be identified by cataloging public T cell receptors.

General findings and caveats noted by the study authors: All 120 or so repertoires were used to score co-occurrence in the validation cohort in a later analysis, because that analysis had no HLA typing for the cohort. Most TCR sequences were seen in very few donors, while some public TCRs were found in many individuals. Cytomegalovirus status was reported to be diagnosed by the classifier with high specificity and sensitivity in both the original and validation cohorts. Three of the identified cytomegalovirus-associated TCR beta chains were confirmed in vitro to be specific for cytomegalovirus antigens. The authors suggested that the approach could potentially be generalized to other disease states and immunological phenotypes. A later analysis found that TCRs clustered in the first cohort also tended to co-occur in the 95 to 150 validation repertoires, with more than 90% of cluster scores above 0. The study gave a list of about 150 TCR beta chains associated with cytomegalovirus.

Library construction relied on the immunoSEQ multiplex PCR assay. Under the source paper's analysis protocol: A statistical classification framework was built to diagnose cytomegalovirus status from the catalog of TCR beta chain sequences. Here the immuneACCESS table is served through TCRdb, limited to in-frame sequences with V and J called. Missing clones are a known gap in these copies; in checked studies unresolved V genes cover under half, and the rest lacks a known reason. That table supplies the V and J calls and clone size; D and trimming were determined from the DNA. The sample records 150,000 to 200,000 clones, about 81% of which are singletons. Around 1.3% of the sample is taken by the ten largest. Donors formed part of the validation cohort, which comprised 120 or so subjects and was distinct from the first cohort of roughly 600 subjects. This receptor was obtained from a woman aged 25 to 39 in good health and CMV-seronegative. Sample: PBMCs.

The sequence in DNA is TGTGCCAGCAGCCTCTTTTTGGATACGCAGTATTTT. It codes for CASSLFLDTQYF. The chain employs TRBV7-6 and TRBJ2-3, with no confident D gene call. There are 12 amino acids in the CDR3, from cysteine to phenylalanine inclusive. Only CDR3 DNA remains: 36 bases, in frame from the first base. The germline V gene yields SGHVS for CDR1 and FNYEAQ for CDR2. Deletion took 5 bases off V and 6 bases off J, with a span of 9 bases between the germline ends. The full variable domain, completed from the reference TRBV7-6 and TRBJ2-3 proteins outside the CDR3, reads GAGVSQSPRYKVTKRGQDVALRCDPISGHVSLYWYRQALGQGPEFLTYFNYEAQQDKSGLPNDRFSAERPEGSISTLTIQRTEQRDSAMYRCASSLFLDTQYFGPGTRLTVL.